These T cell receptor beta chains were read from a single sample in a study of OX40 agonist ivuxolimab in advanced cancers. This table comes from immunoSEQ multiplex PCR, and its TCRdb copy is limited to in-frame clones, with some not included. The table records approximately 7,000 clones, 69% of them present only once. Material: CD4+ or CD8+ T cells sorted from blood, obtained in a trial of the OX40 agonist ivuxolimab. The receptors here all came from an adult with an advanced solid tumor such as melanoma, head and neck, liver or kidney cancer. CDR3s include the opening cysteine and the closing phenylalanine or tryptophan. The D gene is left open where the match is weak. Size tells how often a clone was seen (once, few, many) or the class of an expanded clone, and some rows leave it out.

V: TRBV29-1
D: TRBD1
J: TRBJ2-7
length: 14
size: once
CDR3: CRYPRRDRVNEQYF
DNA: TGCAGGTACCCGCGCCGGGACAGGGTCAACGAGCAGTACTTC

V: TRBV5-8
D: NA
J: TRBJ2-6
length: 15
size: NA
CDR3: CASSSRDPGANVLTF
DNA: TGTGCCAGCAGCTCCCGGGACCCTGGGGCCAACGTCCTGACTTTC

V: TRBV10-3
D: TRBD1
J: TRBJ2-7
length: 15
size: NA
CDR3: CAISEPDRGLEEQYF
DNA: TGTGCCATCAGTGAACCTGACAGGGGGTTGGAGGAGCAGTACTTC

V: TRBV2
D: NA
J: TRBJ2-6
length: 15
size: NA
CDR3: CASSSEISGANVLTF
DNA: TGTGCCAGCAGTTCAGAGATCTCTGGGGCCAACGTCCTGACTTTC

V: TRBV5-4
D: NA
J: TRBJ1-1
length: 13
size: few
CDR3: CASSFRGDLEAFF
DNA: TGTGCCAGCAGCTTCCGAGGGGATCTTGAAGCTTTCTTT

V: TRBV6-1
D: TRBD1
J: TRBJ2-7
length: 14
size: few
CDR3: CASSASTGFYEQYF
DNA: TGTGCCAGCAGTGCCTCGACAGGGTTCTACGAGCAGTACTTC

V: TRBV27
D: NA
J: TRBJ2-7
length: 14
size: NA
CDR3: CASSYAGPAYEQYF
DNA: TGTGCCAGCAGTTACGCAGGCCCAGCTTACGAGCAGTACTTC

V: TRBV28
D: NA
J: TRBJ1-2
length: 13
size: NA
CDR3: CASSFYPRDGYTF
DNA: TGTGCCAGCAGTTTCTATCCCAGGGATGGCTACACCTTC

V: TRBV7-2
D: TRBD1
J: TRBJ2-5
length: 16
size: NA
CDR3: CASSLIGGQVQETQYF
DNA: TGTGCCAGCAGCTTAATTGGGGGACAGGTCCAAGAGACCCAGTACTTC

V: TRBV30
D: TRBD1
J: TRBJ2-7
length: 14
size: NA
CDR3: CAWTLGTAFYEQYF
DNA: TGTGCCTGGACCCTGGGGACAGCCTTCTACGAGCAGTACTTC

V: TRBV28
D: NA
J: TRBJ1-5
length: 15
size: once
CDR3: CASRPLTGGGQPQHF
DNA: TGTGCCAGCAGACCCCTGACCGGGGGCGGGCAGCCCCAGCATTTT

V: TRBV7-2
D: NA
J: TRBJ2-7
length: 16
size: few
CDR3: CASSLVWSTPLIEQYF
DNA: TGTGCCAGCAGCTTAGTCTGGTCGACGCCACTTATCGAGCAGTACTTC

V: TRBV10-3
D: TRBD2
J: TRBJ2-7
length: 14
size: NA
CDR3: CAISGGLATYEQYF
DNA: TGTGCCATCAGTGGGGGACTAGCCACCTACGAGCAGTACTTC

V: TRBV6-1
D: TRBD1
J: TRBJ1-4
length: 14
size: few
CDR3: CASSEGQGNEKLFF
DNA: TGTGCCAGCAGTGAAGGACAGGGGAATGAAAAACTGTTTTTT

V: TRBV7-3
D: TRBD1
J: TRBJ2-1
length: 18
size: NA
CDR3: CASSLTPPRDRAGDEQFF
DNA: TGTGCCAGCAGCTTAACCCCCCCCCGGGACAGGGCTGGGGATGAGCAGTTCTTC

V: TRBV7-9
D: NA
J: TRBJ2-7
length: 16
size: NA
CDR3: CASSLEGGQRPYEQYF
DNA: TGTGCCAGCAGCTTAGAGGGGGGACAGAGGCCCTACGAGCAGTACTTC

V: TRBV15
D: NA
J: TRBJ2-3
length: 15
size: NA
CDR3: CATSRDGPLLDTQYF
DNA: TGTGCCACCAGCAGAGATGGTCCCCTCCTGGATACGCAGTATTTT

V: TRBV6-1
D: TRBD1
J: TRBJ1-5
length: 16
size: NA
CDR3: CASSEAPGQGNQPQHF
DNA: TGTGCCAGCAGTGAAGCCCCAGGACAGGGCAATCAGCCCCAGCATTTT

V: TRBV4-1
D: NA
J: TRBJ1-5
length: 16
size: NA
CDR3: CASSLIPGGSNQPQHF
DNA: TGCGCCAGCAGTCTTATCCCGGGAGGGAGCAATCAGCCCCAGCATTTT